This T cell receptor beta chain was captured by sequencing in a study of OX40 agonist ivuxolimab in advanced cancers. Study observations and caveats: On average, a greater number of expanded clones characterised CD8+ T cells relative to CD4+. Clonal expansion by week 6 occurred in CD4+ and CD8+ blood T cells (at 0.1 to 3.0 mg/kg).

Patients were excluded for autoimmune disease history or systemic immunosuppression. Some clones are missing from TCRdb's copy, which holds only in-frame ones; the method was immunoSEQ multiplex PCR. The sample contains roughly 88,000 clones, around 87% of which appear only once. In the case of this clone: The target antigen is unknown.

The origin of this receptor is an adult with an advanced solid tumor such as melanoma, head and neck, liver or kidney cancer. The sequencing here drew on CD4+ or CD8+ T cells sorted from blood, taken in a trial of the OX40 agonist ivuxolimab.

CDR3 residues: CASSLSPQGGGQPQHF. In DNA, the CDR3 is TGTGCCAGCAGTTTATCCCCGCAGGGAGGAGGACAGCCCCAGCATTTT. The chain has TRBV28 and TRBJ1-5; tentatively, D is TRBD1 (5 bases). Between the trimmed V and J ends, which lost 1 base and 7 bases, there was a span of 17 bases. Germline V gene data show CDR1 as MDHEN and CDR2 as SYDVKM. CDR3 length equals 16 residues.